This entry lists 15 T cell receptor beta chains sequenced from one sample in a study of blood T cell repertoires in COVID-19. TCRdb keeps only in-frame clones here, not all; method: immunoSEQ multiplex PCR. The table records about 120,000 clones, 65% to 90% of them present only once. Sequenced sample: peripheral blood. Receptors were obtained from a man older than 75 with acute or convalescent COVID-19.

The chain joins TRBV20-1 to TRBJ1-1, with D perhaps matching TRBD1 (5 bases). V lost 0 bases and J 12 bases, leaving 11 bases between the germline ends. Germline loops: CDR1 DFQATT, CDR2 SNEGSKA (reference sequence). The CDR3 totals 11 residues. In nucleotides, the CDR3 is TGCAGTGCTAGAGACGCGGGGGTACCTTTCTTT. Its protein is CSARDAGVPFF.

The rearrangement joins TRBV11-2 to TRBJ1-4, with D perhaps TRBD1 (5 bases). This CDR3 has 13 amino acids. Germline CDR1 SGHAT, CDR2 FQNNGV. V was shortened by 5 bases and J by 5 bases, with 9 bases between the two germline ends. The CDR3 nucleotides read TGTGCCAGCAGCGCTCCAGGGAATGAAAAACTGTTTTTT. Translation: CASSAPGNEKLFF.

The chain combines TRBV6-2 or TRBV6-3 with TRBJ1-2; D remains ambiguous. From germline, CDR1 is MNHEY and CDR2 SVGEGT. V was shortened by 2 bases and J by 6 bases, with 16 bases between the two germline ends. The CDR3 is 15 residues long. CDR3 DNA sequence: TGTGCCAGCAGTTACACCGTTGGCGGGGTGGATGGCTACACCTTC. Translation gives CASSYTVGGVDGYTF.

J is TRBJ1-2 and V is TRBV7-2, with D possibly matching TRBD1 (5 bases). Germline CDR1 is SGHTA and CDR2 is FQGNSA. Trimming shortened V by 1 base and J by 4 bases, and 16 bases separated the two germline ends. The CDR3 runs to 16 residues. As DNA, the CDR3 is TGTGCCAGCAGCTTAGGGTTGGCAGGGCTTGCCTATGGCTACACCTTC. Protein sequence: CASSLGLAGLAYGYTF.

The gene calls are TRBV28 and TRBJ1-1; D gene unclear. Trimming shortened V by 10 bases and J by 10 bases, and 16 bases separated the two germline ends. The CDR3 length is 11 residues. Germline V CDR1 and CDR2: MDHEN, SYDVKM. CDR3: CAIRSGEGAFF. CDR3 in DNA: TGTGCCATTAGGAGCGGGGAGGGAGCTTTCTTT.

The rearrangement uses TRBV13 and TRBJ2-3; possible D gene TRBD2, 6 bases. Germline V CDR1 and CDR2: PRHDT, FYEKMQ (reference sequence). There are 15 residues in the CDR3. V gave up 1 base and J gave up 2 bases, with 10 bases separating them. The CDR3 coding sequence is TGTGCCAGCAGCTTAGTTATAGCGGACACAGATACGCAGTATTTT. This codes for CASSLVIADTDTQYF.

The CDR3 DNA reads TGTGCCAGCAGCTTGTACGGGAGTACAGATACGCAGTATTTT. As protein: CASSLYGSTDTQYF. V usage is TRBV5-5 and J usage is TRBJ2-3; tentative D call: TRBD2 (6 bases). Per germline, CDR1 SGHKS and CDR2 YYEKEE (reference sequence). Trimming took off 1 base at V and 3 bases at J, with 9 bases between the two ends. The CDR3 sequence is 14 residues long.

This rearrangement joins TRBV4-1 to TRBJ1-1; 7 nucleotides align to TRBD1. The CDR3 extends over 15 amino acids. Germline-derived CDR1 and CDR2 are MGHRA and YSYEKL. V gave up 4 bases and J gave up 5 bases; unmatched junction bases: 10. CDR3 amino acids: CASSPGQAQRTEAFF. CDR3 coding DNA: TGCGCCAGCAGCCCAGGACAGGCGCAGAGGACTGAAGCTTTCTTT.

V usage is TRBV28 and J usage is TRBJ2-4; D might be TRBD2 (5 bases). Germline loops: CDR1 MDHEN, CDR2 SYDVKM. Trimming pared 10 bases from V and 0 bases from J, leaving 19 bases between. The CDR3 covers 16 residues. The CDR3: CATAGREQLAKNIQYF. CDR3 in DNA: TGTGCCACCGCAGGCCGGGAACAACTAGCCAAAAACATTCAGTACTTC.

This chain joins TRBV5-1 and TRBJ1-2, with D tentatively TRBD1 (5 bases). Germline-derived CDR1 and CDR2 are SGHRS and YFSETQ. This CDR3 is 16 amino acids long. V was clipped by 0 bases and J by 4 bases, with 16 bases between them. CDR3 sequence (DNA): TGCGCCAGCAGCTTGGCCGGGCAGGGATCGGTCTATGGCTACACCTTC. Protein product: CASSLAGQGSVYGYTF. Full variable domain (missing parts from reference TRBV5-1 and TRBJ1-2): KAGVTQTPRYLIKTRGQQVTLSCSPISGHRSVSWYQQTPGQGLQFLFEYFSETQRNKGNFPGRFSGRQFSNSRSEMNVSTLELGDSALYLCASSLAGQGSVYGYTFGSGTRLTVV.

The chain joins TRBV6-5 to TRBJ2-7; 10 nucleotides agree with TRBD2. Unmatched junction bases numbered 3, after V lost 5 bases and J lost 2 bases. Per germline, CDR1 MNHEY and CDR2 SVGAGI. CDR3 size: 14 residues. CDR3 protein: CASSTLAGAYEQYF. The DNA for the CDR3 is TGTGCCAGCAGTACCCTAGCGGGAGCCTACGAGCAGTACTTC.

The chain combines TRBV6-1 with TRBJ2-7; no clear D. V was clipped by 3 bases and J by 3 bases, with 9 bases between them. CDR3 size: 13 residues. Germline V lookup: CDR1 MNHNS, CDR2 SASEGT. The CDR3 loop reads CASSDPGNYEQYF. Written as DNA, the CDR3 is TGTGCCAGCAGTGACCCTGGCAACTACGAGCAGTACTTC.

This chain uses TRBV6-5 with TRBJ1-5, with D maybe TRBD1 (5 bases). This CDR3 comprises 13 residues. Germline V gene sequence: CDR1 MNHEY, CDR2 SVGAGI. V was shortened by 10 bases and J by 6 bases, with 16 bases between the two germline ends. CDR3 DNA: TGTGCCACTGGACCGGGGGGAGTTCAGCCCCAGCATTTT. Protein sequence: CATGPGGVQPQHF.

This CDR3 is CASSQARTVRNGYTF. CDR3 nucleotide sequence: TGTGCCAGCAGCCAAGCGAGGACAGTTCGGAACGGCTACACCTTC. The chain combines TRBV3-1 (or the pseudogene TRBV3-2) with TRBJ1-2; maybe TRBD1 (6 bases). This CDR3 contains 15 residues. CDR1 and CDR2 from the germline V gene are LGHDT and YNNKEL (reference sequence). Trimming cost V 1 base and J 8 bases, with 17 bases left between them.

This chain links TRBV9 with TRBJ1-4; D ambiguous. Between the trimmed V and J ends, which lost 0 bases and 8 bases, there was a span of 14 bases. Germline loops: CDR1 SGDLS, CDR2 YYNGEE. The CDR3 extends over 15 amino acids. The DNA of the CDR3 is TGTGCCAGCAGCGTAGGTCTACAGTCTCAAGAAAAACTGTTTTTT. Residues: CASSVGLQSQEKLFF.